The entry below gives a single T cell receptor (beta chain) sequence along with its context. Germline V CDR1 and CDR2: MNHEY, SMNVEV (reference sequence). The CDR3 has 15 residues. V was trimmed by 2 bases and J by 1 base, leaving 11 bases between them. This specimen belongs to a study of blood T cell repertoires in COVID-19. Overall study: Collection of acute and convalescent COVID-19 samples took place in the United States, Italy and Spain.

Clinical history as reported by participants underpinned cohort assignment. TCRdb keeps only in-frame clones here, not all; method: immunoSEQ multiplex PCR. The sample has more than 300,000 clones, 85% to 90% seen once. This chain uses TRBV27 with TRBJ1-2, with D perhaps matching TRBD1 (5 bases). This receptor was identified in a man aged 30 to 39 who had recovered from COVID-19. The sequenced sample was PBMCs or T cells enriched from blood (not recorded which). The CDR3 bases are TGTGCCAGCAGTTTAAATGGGGCCCTTAACTATGGCTACACCTTC. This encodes CASSLNGALNYGYTF.